This paragraph covers one T cell receptor beta chain sequence. These data originate in a study of cytomegalovirus exposure and HLA in healthy donors. Germline loops: CDR1 SEHNR, CDR2 FQNEAQ (reference sequence). The CDR3 contains 13 residues. J gave up 5 bases and V 5 bases, and 1 base lay outside the gene matches. The primer mix had 60 Vbeta and 13 Jbeta primers. Profiling relied on immunoSEQ multiplex PCR, and the TCRdb table lists in-frame clones only, not all of them. Among around 100,000 clones listed, roughly 74% were seen once. The chain is built from TRBV7-9 and TRBJ1-5, with TRBD1 matching over 9 bases. Sequenced sample: PBMCs. The TCR originated in a woman in her 40s in good health and CMV-seronegative. The DNA of the CDR3 is TGTGCCAGCAGCGGGACAGGGTATCAGCCCCAGCATTTT. Translation: CASSGTGYQPQHF.